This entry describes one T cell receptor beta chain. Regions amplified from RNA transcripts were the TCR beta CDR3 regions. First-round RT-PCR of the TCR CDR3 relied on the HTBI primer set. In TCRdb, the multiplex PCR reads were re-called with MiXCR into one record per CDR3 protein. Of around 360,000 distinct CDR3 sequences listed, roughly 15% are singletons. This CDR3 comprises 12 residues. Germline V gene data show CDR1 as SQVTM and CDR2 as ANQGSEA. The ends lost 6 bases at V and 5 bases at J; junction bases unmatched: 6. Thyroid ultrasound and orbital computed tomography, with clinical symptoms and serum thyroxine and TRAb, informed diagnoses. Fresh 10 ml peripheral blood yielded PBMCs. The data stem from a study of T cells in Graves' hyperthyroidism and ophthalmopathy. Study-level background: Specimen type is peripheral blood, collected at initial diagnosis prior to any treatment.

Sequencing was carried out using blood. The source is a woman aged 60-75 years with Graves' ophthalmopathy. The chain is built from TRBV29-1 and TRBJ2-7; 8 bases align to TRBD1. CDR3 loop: CSVTGVVNEQYF. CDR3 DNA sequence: TGCAGCGTGACAGGGGTAGTGAACGAGCAGTACTTC.